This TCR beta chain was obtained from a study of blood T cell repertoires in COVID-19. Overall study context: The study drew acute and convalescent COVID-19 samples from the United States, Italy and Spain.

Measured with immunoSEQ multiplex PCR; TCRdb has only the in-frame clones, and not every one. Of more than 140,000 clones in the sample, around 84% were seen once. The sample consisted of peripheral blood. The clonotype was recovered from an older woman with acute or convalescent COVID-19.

The CDR3 sequence: CATSGTGTGGPKGYGYTF. CDR3 coding DNA: TGTGCCACCAGTGGGACCGGGACAGGGGGTCCAAAGGGATATGGCTACACCTTC. The V gene is TRBV24-1, the J gene TRBJ1-2; 11 bases match TRBD1. Germline assignment: CDR1 KGHDR and CDR2 SFDVKD. Trimming took 5 bases from V and 5 from J; bases not matched to a gene: 15. This CDR3 is 18 amino acids long.